The T cell receptor beta chain under discussion was sequenced for a study of beta chain features in type 1 diabetes. The study reverse transcribed the entire isolated RNA, so it sequenced expressed TCRB transcripts. TCRdb keeps only in-frame clones here, not all; method: immunoSEQ multiplex PCR. Of 250,000 or so clones in the sample, over 65% were seen once. The CDR3 is made up of 11 amino acids. V gave up 3 bases and J gave up 6 bases, with 7 bases separating them. Germline V gene data show CDR1 as GTSNPN and CDR2 as SVGIG (reference sequence). This rearrangement joins TRBV30 to TRBJ2-3; D remains ambiguous. This TCR came from a man younger than 40 in good health. Sequences were obtained from naive CD4+ T cells from blood. In DNA form, the CDR3 reads TGTGCCTGGAGACGCCTGGATACGCAGTATTTT. As protein: CAWRRLDTQYF. Using reference TRBV30 and TRBJ2-3 for the parts outside the CDR3, the full variable domain is SQTIHQWPATLVQPVGSPLSLECTVEGTSNPNLYWYRQAAGRGLQLLFYSVGIGQISSEVPQNLSASRPQDRQFILSSKKLLLSDSGFYLCAWRRLDTQYFGPGTRLTVL.